A selection of T cell receptor beta chains follows, all from one sample in a study of blood T cell repertoires in COVID-19. Sequencing used immunoSEQ multiplex PCR; TCRdb keeps in-frame clones, though not all of them. The repertoire consists of 170,000 or so clones, with about 90% occurring once and the leading ten covering around 6.5%. Sequencing input: PBMCs or T cells enriched from blood (not recorded which). Receptors originate from a woman in her forties or fifties who had recovered from COVID-19. Each CDR3 is given with its conserved first and last residue. Each record gives: J gene, V gene, clone size, CDR3 protein. Clone size is given for some rows only: seen once, a few or many times, or a class if the clone is expanded.

TRBJ2-7 TRBV10-3 - CAIRSTATYEQYF
TRBJ1-6 TRBV27 - CASSFGQGQDSSYNSPLHF
TRBJ2-7 TRBV5-4 - CASSLGGPLSYEQYF
TRBJ2-7 TRBV27 - CASSLTSLYEQYF
TRBJ2-4 TRBV6-5 - CASREGNSDIQYF
TRBJ1-1 TRBV6-5 - CASSYSRGRTEAFF
TRBJ2-2 TRBV11-2 many CASSYATGSTGELFF
TRBJ2-7 TRBV19 - CASRSGDRVNEQYF
TRBJ2-1 TRBV2 - CASREGLAPSYNEQFF
TRBJ1-1 TRBV11-1 - CASSLEDRHTEAFF
TRBJ2-1 TRBV18 - CASSPYLGGASYNEQFF
TRBJ2-7 TRBV21-1 - CASSKEDRVIPGHEQYF
TRBJ2-3 TRBV5-4 - CASSLDTGSTDTQYF
TRBJ2-1 TRBV4-1 - CASSQPGTSYNEQFF
TRBJ1-1 TRBV5-1 once CASSLAGGNTEAFF
TRBJ1-5 TRBV27 - CASSFSRGGLLNQPQHF
TRBJ2-7 TRBV20-1 - CSASTDLAGYEQYF
TRBJ2-5 TRBV7-3 - CASSSDRGETQYF
TRBJ1-1 TRBV25-1 - CASSEQGTLTEAFF